Below, 21 T cell receptor beta chains from the same sample are listed, as sequenced in a study of shared clonotypes between healthy human individuals. TCRdb's table, derived via immunoSEQ multiplex PCR, lists solely in-frame clones and lacks some. The sample carries 190,000 or so clones, 85% to 95% recorded once. Sequencing was performed on naive CD4+ T cells sorted from blood. Subset specified: CD45RA+ positively selected. All receptors come from a woman aged 25-40 years in good health.

This clone appeared once. The chain has TRBV28 and TRBJ2-7; 7 bases match TRBD1. The CDR3 is 16 amino acids. Germline assignment: CDR1 MDHEN and CDR2 SYDVKM. V lost 6 bases to trimming and J lost 2 bases; unmatched junction nucleotides: 13. In nucleotides, the CDR3 is TGTGCCAGCAGCCTAATCCAGACAGGGATCCCCTACGAGCAGTACTTC. Protein sequence: CASSLIQTGIPYEQYF.

The V call is TRBV28, the J call TRBJ1-3, with 8 bases identical to TRBD1. After removal of 1 base from V and 3 bases from J, the junction contained 11 bases not matched to a gene. This CDR3 spans 18 amino acids. Germline CDR1 and CDR2: MDHEN and SYDVKM. This chain's CDR3 is CASSLSPGQVGFGNTIYF. CDR3 nucleotide sequence: TGTGCCAGCAGTTTATCCCCGGGACAGGTCGGCTTTGGAAACACCATATATTTT.

This clone was counted a few times. The chain has TRBV2 and TRBJ2-7; 7 nucleotides match TRBD2. Trimming at V came to 1 base and at J to 2 bases, leaving 5 bases not matched to a gene. CDR3 size: 15 residues. The germline gives CDR1 SNHLY, CDR2 FYNNEI. The CDR3 DNA reads TGTGCCAGCAGTGAAGAAGCGGGATGGCCCTACGAGCAGTACTTC. Translating it yields CASSEEAGWPYEQYF. The whole variable domain, remainder taken from reference TRBV2 and TRBJ2-7, is EPEVTQTPSHQVTQMGQEVILRCVPISNHLYFYWYRQILGQKVEFLVSFYNNEISEKSEIFDDQFSVERPDGSNFTLKIRSTKLEDSAMYFCASSEEAGWPYEQYFGPGTRLTVT.

The chain combines TRBV7-9 with TRBJ2-7; TRBD2 matches at 9 bases. The CDR3 has 16 residues. The germline V gene has CDR1 SEHNR and CDR2 FQNEAQ (reference sequence). The V and J ends lost 1 base and 2 bases, in that order; junction bases with no gene match: 6. The CDR3 here is CASSLEEREEPYEQYF. CDR3 sequence (DNA): TGTGCCAGCAGCTTAGAGGAGCGGGAGGAACCCTACGAGCAGTACTTC.

The chain is built from TRBV27 and TRBJ1-2; tentative D call: TRBD1 (6 bases). From germline, CDR1 is MNHEY and CDR2 SMNVEV (reference sequence). Trimming pared 3 bases from V and 4 bases from J, leaving 9 bases between. The CDR3 runs 13 residues. This chain's CDR3 is CASSFGGAYGYTF. The CDR3 bases are TGTGCCAGCAGTTTTGGGGGCGCCTATGGCTACACCTTC.

The gene calls are TRBV6-6 and TRBJ2-7; 12 bases agree with TRBD2. Germline V gene lookup returns CDR1 MNHNY and CDR2 SVGAGI (reference sequence). The CDR3 loop spans 14 amino acids. V lost 8 bases to trimming and J lost 0 bases; unmatched junction nucleotides: 2. CDR3 residues: CASSLAGGSYEQYF. The CDR3 DNA reads as TGTGCCAGCTCACTAGCGGGAGGCTCCTACGAGCAGTACTTC.

V is TRBV7-2 and J is TRBJ1-4, with 10 bases identical to TRBD1. Losses at the gene ends were 6 bases for V and 7 bases for J; bases not matched to a gene: 5. This CDR3 is built from 14 residues. Germline V lookup: CDR1 SGHTA, CDR2 FQGNSA. CDR3 region: CASRLDRGGEKLFF. Written as DNA, the CDR3 is TGTGCCAGCAGACTGGACAGGGGGGGTGAAAAACTGTTTTTT.

The chain is built from TRBV5-1 and TRBJ2-5; 9 bases align to TRBD1. V shed 6 bases and J 5 bases; nucleotides not matched to a gene: 11. This CDR3 contains 15 residues. Germline lookup yields CDR1 SGHRS and CDR2 YFSETQ. The CDR3 DNA sequence: TGCGCCAGCACGACCCCCGGGACAGGGAAGGAGACCCAGTACTTC. It codes for CASTTPGTGKETQYF.

This sequence joins TRBV28 and TRBJ2-5; either TRBD1 or TRBD2 may supply D (6 bases each). The closer fit of TRBJ2-7 to the DNA end suggests the J call may be wrong. The CDR3 sequence is 15 residues long. CDR1 and CDR2 from the germline V gene are MDHEN and SYDVKM. The CDR3 is CASSPRGPTSYEQYF. The CDR3, as DNA: TGTGCCAGCAGTCCACGGGGGCCCACGTCCTACGAGCAGTACTTC.

The chain employs TRBV5-4 and TRBJ2-7; 9 bases agree with TRBD1. The CDR3 runs to 13 residues. Germline CDR1 is SGHNT and CDR2 is YYREEE (reference sequence). V lost 3 bases and J lost 5; bases outside the gene matches: 3. CDR3 in DNA: TGTGCCAGCAGCTCGGGACAGGGAGACGAGCAGTACTTC. This encodes CASSSGQGDEQYF. Filled out from reference TRBV5-4 and TRBJ2-7, the complete variable domain reads ETGVTQSPTHLIKTRGQQVTLRCSSQSGHNTVSWYQQALGQGPQFIFQYYREEENGRGNFPPRFSGLQFPNYSSELNVNALELDDSALYLCASSSGQGDEQYFGPGTRLTVT.

V is TRBV5-1 and J is TRBJ2-7; D is unclear. Trimming took 7 bases from V and 5 from J, leaving 13 bases between them. Germline values: CDR1 SGHRS, CDR2 YFSETQ. The CDR3 is 12 residues long. CDR3 DNA: TGCGCCAGCGGCTCACAGCTGAACGAGCAGTACTTC. The encoded protein is CASGSQLNEQYF.

The chain links TRBV28 to TRBJ2-7, with D unclear. Germline V lookup: CDR1 MDHEN, CDR2 SYDVKM. The CDR3 is 14 amino acids. V shed 3 bases and J shed 7 bases, with 16 bases lying between them. As DNA, the CDR3 is TGTGCCAGCAGTTTTCCCCCTTTTAGTGGGGAGCAGTACTTC. It codes for CASSFPPFSGEQYF.

The genes are TRBV13 and TRBJ2-7; the match to TRBD1 covers 9 bases. Germline loops: CDR1 PRHDT, CDR2 FYEKMQ (reference sequence). CDR3 length: 15 residues. J gave up 1 base and V 3 bases, and 4 bases lay outside the gene matches. Here the CDR3 reads CASSLRTGVSYEQYF. The DNA of the CDR3 is TGTGCCAGCAGCTTGCGGACAGGGGTTTCCTACGAGCAGTACTTC.

The J gene is TRBJ2-1, the V gene TRBV5-6; 9 bases map to TRBD1. Germline trimming cut 2 bases from V and 5 bases from J; bases unmatched to any gene: 11. The CDR3 spans 17 residues. Germline lookup yields CDR1 SGHDT and CDR2 YYEEEE. For the CDR3, the DNA is TGTGCCAGCAGCTTAATTCACGGGACAGGGAAGGACAATGAGCAGTTCTTC. This gives the protein CASSLIHGTGKDNEQFF.

CDR3: CASSGPGQGYEQYF. The CDR3 DNA reads TGTGCCAGCAGTGGGCCGGGACAGGGGTACGAGCAGTACTTC. This chain joins TRBV28 and TRBJ2-7, with 10 bases that match TRBD1. This CDR3 is 14 amino acids long. The germline V gene encodes CDR1 MDHEN and CDR2 SYDVKM. V lost 5 bases and J lost 4; bases outside the gene matches: 5.

V gene TRBV5-1 combines with J gene TRBJ2-5, with D perhaps TRBD1 (5 bases). Trimming left V 7 bases short and J 5 bases short, with 15 bases between. The germline V gene has CDR1 SGHRS and CDR2 YFSETQ. The CDR3 spans 13 residues. The CDR3 reads CASSYRNGETQYF. The CDR3 DNA follows: TGCGCCAGCTCGTACAGGAACGGGGAGACCCAGTACTTC. Drawing the rest from reference TRBV5-1 and TRBJ2-5, the complete variable domain is KAGVTQTPRYLIKTRGQQVTLSCSPISGHRSVSWYQQTPGQGLQFLFEYFSETQRNKGNFPGRFSGRQFSNSRSEMNVSTLELGDSALYLCASSYRNGETQYFGPGTRLLVL.

The CDR3, as DNA: TGTGCCAGCAGTGTACCGGCCTACGAGCAGTACTTC. It codes for CASSVPAYEQYF. V is TRBV27 and J is TRBJ2-5; no clear D. The assigned J gene may be wrong: the sequence end matches TRBJ2-7 better. CDR1 is MNHEY, CDR2 SMNVEV, per germline (reference sequence). The length of the CDR3 is 12 residues.

V gene TRBV6-4 combines with J gene TRBJ2-3; D ambiguous. The germline V gene has CDR1 MRHNA and CDR2 SNTAGT. This CDR3 region has 16 residues. The V and J ends lost 0 bases and 1 base respectively, with 11 bases between them. The CDR3 DNA sequence: TGTGCCAGCAGTGACTCGCTGGGTACAGGCACAGATACGCAGTATTTT. Amino acids: CASSDSLGTGTDTQYF.

This chain joins TRBV11-1 and TRBJ2-7; 7 nucleotides agree with TRBD1. J gave up 4 bases and V 3 bases, and 6 bases lay outside the gene matches. The CDR3 totals 14 residues. Germline V gene sequence: CDR1 SGHAT, CDR2 FQDESV (reference sequence). CDR3 nucleotides: TGTGCCAGCAGCTTTAGGGGGCAAGGTTACGAGCAGTACTTC. Its translation is CASSFRGQGYEQYF.

The J gene is TRBJ2-7, the V gene TRBV2, with D perhaps TRBD1 (5 bases). CDR3 length: 15 residues. Trimming left V 4 bases short and J 3 bases short, with 16 bases between. Germline V lookup: CDR1 SNHLY, CDR2 FYNNEI. DNA of the CDR3: TGTGCCAGCAGTGGCCTTACCTCCGACAGCTACGAGCAGTACTTC. It specifies CASSGLTSDSYEQYF.

The chain recombines TRBV9 with TRBJ2-5, with D possibly TRBD1 on 5 matching bases. The CDR3 sequence is 15 residues long. Germline V gives CDR1 SGDLS, CDR2 YYNGEE. V lost 0 bases and J lost 4, with 13 bases in between. CDR3 amino acids: CASSVEPHGAETQYF. CDR3 nucleotide sequence: TGTGCCAGCAGCGTAGAGCCCCATGGGGCAGAGACCCAGTACTTC.